These 19 T cell receptor beta chains came from one sample sequenced in a study of breast tumors, draining lymph nodes, adjacent tissues. Axillary draining lymph nodes of breast cancer patients supplied the node samples. One entry per CDR3 protein results from TCRdb running MiXCR on the multiplex PCR reads. The sample yields some 130,000 distinct CDR3 sequences, 21% seen once. The material sequenced was axillary lymph node tissue. These receptors all come from a female donor with breast cancer. Some clones in this sample may be carry-over from other donors' samples.

The table lists this clonotype with many counts. This rearrangement joins TRBV24-1 to TRBJ1-6; the D is unclear. This CDR3 comprises 13 residues. Trimming pared 7 bases from V and 8 bases from J, leaving 11 bases between. Germline CDR1 is KGHDR and CDR2 is SFDVKD. The CDR3 is CATSRTADSPLHF. CDR3 nucleotide sequence: TGTGCCACCAGCAGGACTGCCGATTCACCCCTCCACTTT.

In its sample, this clonotype was seen many times. V and J are TRBV7-9 and TRBJ2-7; 13 bases line up with TRBD2. The CDR3 consists of 19 residues. CDR1 SEHNR and CDR2 FQNEAQ come from the germline V gene (reference sequence). Trimming took 5 bases from V and 4 from J; bases not matched to a gene: 17. CDR3 in amino acids: CASSPPVGTSGIMVYEQYF. The CDR3 coding sequence is TGTGCCAGCAGCCCCCCGGTGGGGACTAGCGGGATCATGGTTTACGAGCAGTACTTC.

In regard to this clonotype: This could be a read error, since a much larger clone is one nucleotide away. The conserved phenylalanine or tryptophan normally closing the CDR3 is absent here, so this likely arose from a read error. The V and J genes are TRBV19 and TRBJ2-5; D is perhaps TRBD1 (6 bases). Trimming stripped 6 bases from V and 3 bases from J, with 17 bases between. The CDR3 runs to 15 residues. Germline assignment: CDR1 LNHDA and CDR2 SQIVND (reference sequence). The DNA of the CDR3 is TGTGCCAGTAGCCCCCAGAGGACAGTCGAAGAGACCCAGTACTCC. Its translation is CASSPQRTVEETQYS.

With regard to this clonotype: Possible read error: a much larger clone is one base away. The chain carries TRBV11-2 and TRBJ1-6; the D gene is possibly TRBD1 (5 bases). Germline CDR1 and CDR2: SGHAT and FQNNGV. This CDR3 contains 14 residues. Here the CDR3 reads CASSIEGDGSPLHF. In DNA form, the CDR3 reads TGTGCCAGCAGCATAGAAGGGGACGGATCACCCCTCCACTTT.

The chain employs TRBV10-3 and TRBJ1-1; a possible D gene is TRBD1 (6 bases). CDR1 is ENHRY, CDR2 SYGVKD, per germline. The CDR3 runs to 15 residues. Trimming took 0 bases from V and 1 from J, leaving 9 bases between them. The CDR3 sequence is CAISESGQTNTEAFF. In nucleotides, the CDR3 is TGTGCCATCAGTGAGTCGGGACAAACGAACACTGAAGCTTTCTTT.

In this sample, this clonotype turned up many times. The chain couples TRBV9 to TRBJ1-2; D gene uncertain. V was cut by 1 base and J by 7 bases, with 11 bases left in between. CDR1 and CDR2 from the germline V gene are SGDLS and YYNGEE. This CDR3 has 13 amino acids. CDR3 amino acids: CASSVQVEGGYTF. CDR3 DNA sequence: TGTGCCAGCAGCGTACAGGTTGAGGGTGGCTACACCTTC.

This clonotype was counted many times. J is TRBJ2-1 and V is TRBV20-1; TRBD2 matches 13 bases. Germline assignment: CDR1 DFQATT and CDR2 SNEGSKA (reference sequence). This CDR3 contains 15 residues. Germline trimming cut 6 bases from V and 7 bases from J; bases unmatched to any gene: 9. CDR3 sequence reads: CSANPGTSGINEQFF. The CDR3 bases are TGCAGTGCCAACCCCGGGACTAGCGGGATAAATGAGCAGTTCTTC.

Comments on this clonotype: A much larger clone differs by one base, so this may be a read error. The chain combines TRBV7-9 with TRBJ2-1; 8 bases fit TRBD1. Germline V gene sequence: CDR1 SEHNR, CDR2 FQNEAQ (reference sequence). V lost 5 bases and J lost 15; bases outside the gene matches: 9. The CDR3 runs to 12 residues. The CDR3 DNA is TGTGCCAGCAGCCTTGGACAGGGTCCGCGGTTCTTC. Its protein product is CASSLGQGPRFF.

This clonotype has a count of ten or more. V is TRBV29-1 and J is TRBJ2-3; a possible D gene is TRBD1 (6 bases). Germline CDR1 SQVTM, CDR2 ANQGSEA. The CDR3 has 12 amino acids. With 7 bases removed from V and 6 bases from J, the gap between germline ends came to 14 bases. CDR3 sequence reads: CSAFRGRDTQYF. DNA for the CDR3: TGCAGCGCCTTCAGGGGTAGGGATACGCAGTATTTT.

Points on this clonotype: A much larger clone differs by one base, so this may be a read error. No conserved phenylalanine or tryptophan ends this CDR3, so it is likely a read error. CDR3 in amino acids: CAITGTGHSGANVLTS. The CDR3 region has the DNA TGTGCCATTACCGGGACGGGACACTCTGGGGCCAACGTCCTGACTTCC. This rearrangement joins TRBV15 to TRBJ2-6; possibly TRBD1 for D (6 bases). The CDR3 covers 16 residues. Germline CDR1 reads LNHNV; CDR2 reads YYDKDF (reference sequence). V was clipped by 10 bases and J by 0 bases, with 16 bases between them.

This clonotype was detected ten times or more. The V and J genes are TRBV19 and TRBJ2-6; TRBD1 matches 8 bases. Germline CDR1 LNHDA, CDR2 SQIVND (reference sequence). V trimming: 8 bases; J trimming: 4 bases; junction bases outside the gene matches: 7. This CDR3 region has 15 residues. DNA of the CDR3: TGTGCCAGTGACGACAGGGGCGGCGGGGCCAACGTCCTGACTTTC. It codes for CASDDRGGGANVLTF.

This clonotype was seen a few times. The chain couples TRBV28 to TRBJ1-4; 9 bases line up with TRBD1. Germline trimming cut 6 bases from V and 7 bases from J; bases unmatched to any gene: 18. The length of the CDR3 is 18 residues. Germline lookup yields CDR1 MDHEN and CDR2 SYDVKM. CDR3 sequence: CASSPNRGRLLRGEKLFF. In DNA, the CDR3 is TGTGCCAGCAGCCCAAACAGGGGGCGATTGTTGAGAGGTGAAAAACTGTTTTTT.

Worth noting for this clonotype: A read error is possible here, since a much larger clone lies one base away. The J gene is TRBJ2-5, the V gene TRBV10-3; TRBD1 is a possible D gene (7 bases). There are 13 residues in the CDR3. CDR1 and CDR2 (germline): ENHRY, SYGVKD. Trimming took off 10 bases at V and 1 base at J, with 13 bases between the two ends. The CDR3 loop reads CATRGDSQETQYF. The CDR3 DNA follows: TGTGCCACCAGGGGGGACAGCCAAGAGACCCAGTACTTC.

About this clonotype: Possible read error: a much larger clone is one base away. The chain joins TRBV4-1 to TRBJ2-7, with D possibly TRBD1 on 6 matching bases. The length of the CDR3 is 14 residues. Germline V CDR1 and CDR2: MGHRA, YSYEKL. The CDR3: CASSQVTGQYEQHF. The CDR3 region has the DNA TGCGCCAGCAGCCAAGTTACGGGACAATACGAGCAGCACTTC.

At least ten counts were recorded for this clonotype. The chain recombines TRBV14 with TRBJ1-2; D call uncertain. Trimming left V 1 base short and J 4 bases short, with 7 bases between. Germline CDR1 SGHDN, CDR2 FVKESK. The CDR3 is 13 residues long. CDR3 in amino acids: CASSQVWFYGYTF. CDR3 DNA sequence: TGTGCCAGCAGCCAAGTTTGGTTCTATGGCTACACCTTC.

This clonotype was found many times. V and J are TRBV7-8 and TRBJ2-1; D possibly uses TRBD1 or TRBD2 (5 bases each). From germline, CDR1 is SGHVS and CDR2 FQNEAQ. V lost 1 base and J 5 bases, leaving 15 bases between the germline ends. The CDR3 loop spans 16 amino acids. DNA for the CDR3: TGTGCCAGCAGCTTAGTGGGGACCCCTCCACACAATGAGCAGTTCTTC. This codes for CASSLVGTPPHNEQFF.

This clonotype appeared many times. The chain links TRBV9 to TRBJ1-5; D unclear. From germline, CDR1 is SGDLS and CDR2 YYNGEE. Trimming pared 0 bases from V and 2 bases from J, leaving 6 bases between. The CDR3 spans 14 residues. The CDR3 DNA follows: TGTGCCAGCAGCGTAGGCCTTGGCAATCAGCCCCAGCATTTT. It codes for CASSVGLGNQPQHF.

This clonotype was seen repeatedly, ten times or more. The V and J genes are TRBV12-3 or TRBV12-4 and TRBJ2-1; D gene ambiguous. V was trimmed by 3 bases and J by 7 bases, leaving 4 bases between them. CDR3 size: 11 residues. The CDR3 sequence is CASSFGNEQFF. The CDR3 DNA is TGTGCCAGCAGTTTTGGTAATGAGCAGTTCTTC.

This clonotype was seen ten or more times. J is TRBJ1-2 and V is TRBV6-5; a weak D match, TRBD1 (5 bases). Germline V gene data show CDR1 as MNHEY and CDR2 as SVGAGI. The CDR3 totals 13 residues. The ends were cut back, 2 bases at V and 3 bases at J, with 7 bases in the middle. Here the CDR3 reads CASSYRDHYGYTF. The CDR3 DNA is TGTGCCAGCAGTTACAGGGACCACTATGGCTACACCTTC.